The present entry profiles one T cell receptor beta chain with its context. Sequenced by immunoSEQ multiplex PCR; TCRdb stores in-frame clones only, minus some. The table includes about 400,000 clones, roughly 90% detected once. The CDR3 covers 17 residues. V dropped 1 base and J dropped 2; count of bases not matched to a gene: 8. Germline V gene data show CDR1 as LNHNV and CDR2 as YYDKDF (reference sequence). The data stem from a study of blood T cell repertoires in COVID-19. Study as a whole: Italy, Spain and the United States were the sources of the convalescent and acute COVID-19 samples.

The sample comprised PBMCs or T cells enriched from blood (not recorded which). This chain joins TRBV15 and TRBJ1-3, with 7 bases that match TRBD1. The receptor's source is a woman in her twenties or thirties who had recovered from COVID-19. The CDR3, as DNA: TGTGCCACCAGCAGAGTTGCAGGGGGGATTGCTGGAAACACCATATATTTT. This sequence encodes CATSRVAGGIAGNTIYF.